This T cell receptor beta chain was sequenced in a study of memory CD8 T cells in hepatitis C reinfection. Across the study: A positive HCV RNA test after two negatives ≥60 days apart defined reinfection. Samples late or after reinfection came 12 to 24 weeks post-detection. Study results and limitations: Only 4 or 5 donors prevented definitive conclusions about public clonotypes.

The data were produced by immunoSEQ multiplex PCR, yet TCRdb's version contains in-frame clones alone and is incomplete. Found here are tens of thousands of clones, 75% to 90% of them singletons; the top ten hold approximately 0.67%. Concerning this clone: As yet, its antigen is unknown.

V lost 4 bases and J lost 4, with 25 bases in between. The CDR3 spans 19 residues. Germline CDR1 and CDR2: MDHEN and SYDVKM. Noted time point: late/post reinfection, 12 to 24 weeks after detection. TCR sequencing was done directly ex vivo on sorted cells, without expansion in vitro. Control naive CD8 T cells came from a couple of donors at all three reinfection time points. The sequence was collected from a man between 18 and 35 years old with hepatitis C virus infection. Sequenced input: naive CD8+ T cells sorted from blood. The chain uses TRBV28 and TRBJ2-2; possibly TRBD1 for D (6 bases). Here the CDR3 reads CASSSPTGFSFSGTGELFF. In nucleotides, the CDR3 is TGTGCCAGCAGTTCCCCAACAGGGTTTTCATTTTCGGGCACCGGGGAGCTGTTTTTT.